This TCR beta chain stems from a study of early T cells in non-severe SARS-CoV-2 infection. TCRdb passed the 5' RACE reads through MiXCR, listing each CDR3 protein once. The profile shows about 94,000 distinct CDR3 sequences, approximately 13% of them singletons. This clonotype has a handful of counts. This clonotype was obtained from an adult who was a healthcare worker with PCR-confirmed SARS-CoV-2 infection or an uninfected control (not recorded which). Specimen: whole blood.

CDR3 residues: CASSVLVLDTQYF. The CDR3 bases are TGTGCCAGCAGCGTACTAGTTTTAGATACGCAGTATTTT. The J gene is TRBJ2-3, the V gene TRBV9; D unclear. CDR3 length equals 13 residues. The V end was cut by 1 base, the J end by 5 bases, with 8 bases between. Germline V lookup: CDR1 SGDLS, CDR2 YYNGEE.